Listed below are T cell receptor beta chains from one sample, sequenced in a study of blood T cell repertoires in COVID-19. The table came from immunoSEQ multiplex PCR; TCRdb's copy has only in-frame clones and leaves some out. The data hold around 59,000 clones, with over 75% observed a single time. Sequencing was performed on peripheral blood. These receptors were obtained from a human donor in a cohort sampled during active COVID-19. Each CDR3 is given with its conserved first and last residue. Each record gives: D gene, clone size, V gene, J gene, CDR3 DNA, CDR3 protein. A D gene is named only where the DNA matches it firmly. Clone size is given for some rows only: seen once, a few or many times, or a class if the clone is expanded.

d_gene: .
abundance: .
v_gene: TRBV4-1
j_gene: TRBJ2-1
CDR3nt: TGCGCCAGCAGCCCGGTCATAGTGCGGGAAGGGCGAGAAGCCCGAGGCAATGAGCAGTTCTTC
CDR3aa: CASSPVIVREGREARGNEQFF

d_gene: TRBD1
abundance: once
v_gene: TRBV18
j_gene: TRBJ2-5
CDR3nt: TGTGCCAGCTCACCTCCAGGGGGAAAAGAGACCCAGTACTTC
CDR3aa: CASSPPGGKETQYF

d_gene: TRBD2
abundance: .
v_gene: TRBV10-3
j_gene: TRBJ2-3
CDR3nt: TGTGCCATCAGTGGCTTAGCGGGAGGGTCCGCAGATACGCAGTATTTT
CDR3aa: CAISGLAGGSADTQYF

d_gene: TRBD2
abundance: .
v_gene: TRBV4-1
j_gene: TRBJ2-5
CDR3nt: TGCGCCAGCAGCCAAGATTCGCTAGCGGGAGGCGCAGAGACCCAGTACTTC
CDR3aa: CASSQDSLAGGAETQYF

d_gene: TRBD1
abundance: few
v_gene: TRBV4-1
j_gene: TRBJ2-1
CDR3nt: TGCGCCAGCAGCCAAGACAGGGGGGACAGGAGAAGTGAGCAGTTCTTC
CDR3aa: CASSQDRGDRRSEQFF

d_gene: .
abundance: once
v_gene: TRBV15
j_gene: TRBJ2-2
CDR3nt: TGTGCCACCAGCCGTTACCGTACGGGCACCGGGGAGCTGTTTTTT
CDR3aa: CATSRYRTGTGELFF

d_gene: .
abundance: .
v_gene: TRBV6-5
j_gene: TRBJ1-1
CDR3nt: TGTGCCAGCAGTTACTTAGGGGGGGTCAACACTGAAGCTTTCTTT
CDR3aa: CASSYLGGVNTEAFF

d_gene: .
abundance: few
v_gene: TRBV24-1
j_gene: TRBJ2-7
CDR3nt: TGTGCCACCAGTGATGGGGGCAGAGGTTCCTACGAGCAGTACTTC
CDR3aa: CATSDGGRGSYEQYF

d_gene: .
abundance: once
v_gene: TRBV9
j_gene: TRBJ2-1
CDR3nt: TGTGCCAGCAGCATCGGCACAGGGCGCAATGAGCAGTTCTTC
CDR3aa: CASSIGTGRNEQFF

d_gene: .
abundance: .
v_gene: TRBV7-9
j_gene: TRBJ2-2
CDR3nt: TGTGCCAGCAGCTTGGTAGTATCTCACACCGGGGAGCTGTTTTTT
CDR3aa: CASSLVVSHTGELFF

d_gene: TRBD1
abundance: .
v_gene: TRBV6-4
j_gene: TRBJ2-2
CDR3nt: TGTGCCAGCAGAAGGGACAGGGATACGACCGGGGAGCTGTTTTTT
CDR3aa: CASRRDRDTTGELFF

d_gene: TRBD1
abundance: .
v_gene: TRBV4-1
j_gene: TRBJ2-4
CDR3nt: TGCGCCAGCAGCCAGGCGGGACAGGGCGAGCACATTCAGTACTTC
CDR3aa: CASSQAGQGEHIQYF

d_gene: TRBD1
abundance: .
v_gene: TRBV2
j_gene: TRBJ1-5
CDR3nt: TGTGCCAGCAGGACAGGGGGGACTTGGAGCAATCAGCCCCAGCATTTT
CDR3aa: CASRTGGTWSNQPQHF

d_gene: .
abundance: .
v_gene: TRBV21-1
j_gene: TRBJ2-2
CDR3nt: TGTGCCAGCATCGGTCCTAGCGGGAGGACCAACACCGGGGAGCTGTTTTTT
CDR3aa: CASIGPSGRTNTGELFF

d_gene: .
abundance: .
v_gene: TRBV25-1
j_gene: TRBJ2-1
CDR3nt: TGTGCCAGCAGTGAATATATGGGCAGGGATAGCATGGGTGAGCAGTTCTTC
CDR3aa: CASSEYMGRDSMGEQFF

d_gene: .
abundance: .
v_gene: TRBV19
j_gene: TRBJ2-7
CDR3nt: TGTGCCAGTAGTATCTCGGCAGGCTTGGAGCAGTACTTC
CDR3aa: CASSISAGLEQYF

d_gene: TRBD1
abundance: .
v_gene: TRBV3-1/TRBV3-2
j_gene: TRBJ1-2
CDR3nt: TGTGCCAGCAGCCCCCCCGCAGGGGGCGGCTACACCTTC
CDR3aa: CASSPPAGGGYTF

d_gene: .
abundance: .
v_gene: TRBV25-1
j_gene: TRBJ1-4
CDR3nt: TGTGCCAGCCACCGCCAGGGGCGCAGTGAAAAACTGTTTTTT
CDR3aa: CASHRQGRSEKLFF

d_gene: .
abundance: .
v_gene: TRBV7-3
j_gene: TRBJ2-2
CDR3nt: TGTGCCAGCAGCTTAGACAGTTCCACCGGGGAGCTGTTTTTT
CDR3aa: CASSLDSSTGELFF

d_gene: TRBD1
abundance: .
v_gene: TRBV2
j_gene: TRBJ2-2
CDR3nt: TGTGCCAGCAGTGGACAGGGGGGCACCGGGGAGCTGTTTTTT
CDR3aa: CASSGQGGTGELFF

d_gene: TRBD2
abundance: once
v_gene: TRBV7-9
j_gene: TRBJ2-7
CDR3nt: TGTGCCAGCAGCTGGTCCGGGGGGAGCTCCTACGAGCAGTACTTC
CDR3aa: CASSWSGGSSYEQYF

d_gene: TRBD1
abundance: .
v_gene: TRBV11-2
j_gene: TRBJ2-7
CDR3nt: TGTGCCAGCAGCTTTGAGACAGGGGTCCTCTACGAGCAGTACTTC
CDR3aa: CASSFETGVLYEQYF

d_gene: TRBD1
abundance: .
v_gene: TRBV18
j_gene: TRBJ2-7
CDR3nt: TGTGCCAGCTCACGATATACCGGGACAGGGGGTCGTCAGTCATCTCGAGAGCAGTACTTC
CDR3aa: CASSRYTGTGGRQSSREQYF

d_gene: TRBD2
abundance: .
v_gene: TRBV27
j_gene: TRBJ2-1
CDR3nt: TGTGCCAGCAGCCCGTCCATAGCGGGAGTACAGGGTGAGCAGTTCTTC
CDR3aa: CASSPSIAGVQGEQFF

d_gene: .
abundance: .
v_gene: TRBV9
j_gene: TRBJ2-1
CDR3nt: TGTGCCAGCAGCGTAAGAAGAACGGGAGTAGATGAGCAGTTCTTC
CDR3aa: CASSVRRTGVDEQFF

d_gene: .
abundance: .
v_gene: TRBV10-2
j_gene: TRBJ1-2
CDR3nt: TGCGCCAGCAGTCGAACAGGGTCCTATGGCTACACCTTC
CDR3aa: CASSRTGSYGYTF

d_gene: .
abundance: few
v_gene: TRBV7-2
j_gene: TRBJ2-1
CDR3nt: TGTGCCAGCAGCCCCCAGGGCGGGGACCGAGAGCAGTTCTTC
CDR3aa: CASSPQGGDREQFF

d_gene: TRBD1
abundance: once
v_gene: TRBV10-3
j_gene: TRBJ1-2
CDR3nt: TGTGCCACACTAGATTTTGACAGGGTCCCCTATGGCTACACCTTC
CDR3aa: CATLDFDRVPYGYTF

d_gene: .
abundance: .
v_gene: TRBV18
j_gene: TRBJ2-5
CDR3nt: TGTGCCAGCTCACCCCTTCTCGCACCGGGTCCCGAGGGGACCCAGTACTTC
CDR3aa: CASSPLLAPGPEGTQYF

d_gene: .
abundance: .
v_gene: TRBV21-1
j_gene: TRBJ1-1
CDR3nt: TGTGCCAGCAGCCCCGGGACAGGGGGCTTTTGCACTGAAGCTTTCTTT
CDR3aa: CASSPGTGGFCTEAFF

d_gene: TRBD1
abundance: .
v_gene: TRBV10-3
j_gene: TRBJ2-1
CDR3nt: TGTGCCATCAGTGATCCGGGACAGGGTTACAATGAGCAGTTCTTC
CDR3aa: CAISDPGQGYNEQFF

d_gene: TRBD2
abundance: .
v_gene: TRBV7-8
j_gene: TRBJ2-2
CDR3nt: TGTGCCAGCAGCTCTCCCGCTAGCGGGACGCGCTCCGGGGAGCTGTTTTTT
CDR3aa: CASSSPASGTRSGELFF

d_gene: .
abundance: .
v_gene: TRBV7-5
j_gene: TRBJ2-1
CDR3nt: TGTGCCAGAAGCTCCATTAGAGGGGGTTGGCGGGAGGTATACAATGAGCAGTTCTTC
CDR3aa: CARSSIRGGWREVYNEQFF

d_gene: TRBD1
abundance: .
v_gene: TRBV5-6
j_gene: TRBJ2-7
CDR3nt: TGTGCCAGCAGCCGTGGGACAGGGAATAAGTACGAGCAGTACTTC
CDR3aa: CASSRGTGNKYEQYF

d_gene: TRBD1
abundance: .
v_gene: TRBV7-9
j_gene: TRBJ2-5
CDR3nt: TGTGCCAGCAGCCCCAGCGGACAGGGTAGGATGGAGACCCAGTACTTC
CDR3aa: CASSPSGQGRMETQYF

d_gene: TRBD2
abundance: .
v_gene: TRBV7-2
j_gene: TRBJ2-7
CDR3nt: TGTGCCAGCAGCTTTAAGGACCACTATCCTAGCGGGAGGGCCTACGAGCAGTACTTC
CDR3aa: CASSFKDHYPSGRAYEQYF

d_gene: .
abundance: .
v_gene: TRBV9
j_gene: TRBJ2-1
CDR3nt: TGTGCCAGCAGCGTAGGATCTAGTTCCTACAATGAGCAGTTCTTC
CDR3aa: CASSVGSSSYNEQFF

d_gene: TRBD2
abundance: .
v_gene: TRBV28
j_gene: TRBJ2-7
CDR3nt: TGTGCCAGCAGCTCGGTGGTGGGGGGGGCCTACGAGCAGTACTTC
CDR3aa: CASSSVVGGAYEQYF

d_gene: TRBD2
abundance: .
v_gene: TRBV27
j_gene: TRBJ2-7
CDR3nt: TGTGCCAGCAGTTTCGGACTAGCGGGATACTACGAGCAGTACTTC
CDR3aa: CASSFGLAGYYEQYF

d_gene: .
abundance: .
v_gene: TRBV5-1
j_gene: TRBJ2-7
CDR3nt: TGCGCCAGCAGCAACGGACTCCCCCGGCCCTACGAGCAGTACTTC
CDR3aa: CASSNGLPRPYEQYF

d_gene: TRBD2
abundance: .
v_gene: TRBV19
j_gene: TRBJ2-1
CDR3nt: TGTGCCAGTAGTATTTTTCCTAGCGGGGGCTCCTACAATGAGCAGTTCTTC
CDR3aa: CASSIFPSGGSYNEQFF

d_gene: TRBD1
abundance: .
v_gene: TRBV7-2
j_gene: TRBJ1-6
CDR3nt: TGTGCCAGCAGCTTACTAGACAGGGGTCGATCACCCCTCCACTTT
CDR3aa: CASSLLDRGRSPLHF

d_gene: .
abundance: few
v_gene: TRBV12-3/TRBV12-4
j_gene: TRBJ2-1
CDR3nt: TGTGCCAGCACCCCACGGGATGAGCAGTTCTTC
CDR3aa: CASTPRDEQFF

d_gene: .
abundance: few
v_gene: TRBV3-1/TRBV3-2
j_gene: TRBJ1-2
CDR3nt: TGTGCCAGCAGCCCGAGCGGGGTGAACTATGGCTACACCTTC
CDR3aa: CASSPSGVNYGYTF

d_gene: TRBD2
abundance: .
v_gene: TRBV6-5
j_gene: TRBJ2-5
CDR3nt: TGTGCCAGCAGTTCGACCTCCAGCGGGAGGTGGGAGACCCAGTACTTC
CDR3aa: CASSSTSSGRWETQYF